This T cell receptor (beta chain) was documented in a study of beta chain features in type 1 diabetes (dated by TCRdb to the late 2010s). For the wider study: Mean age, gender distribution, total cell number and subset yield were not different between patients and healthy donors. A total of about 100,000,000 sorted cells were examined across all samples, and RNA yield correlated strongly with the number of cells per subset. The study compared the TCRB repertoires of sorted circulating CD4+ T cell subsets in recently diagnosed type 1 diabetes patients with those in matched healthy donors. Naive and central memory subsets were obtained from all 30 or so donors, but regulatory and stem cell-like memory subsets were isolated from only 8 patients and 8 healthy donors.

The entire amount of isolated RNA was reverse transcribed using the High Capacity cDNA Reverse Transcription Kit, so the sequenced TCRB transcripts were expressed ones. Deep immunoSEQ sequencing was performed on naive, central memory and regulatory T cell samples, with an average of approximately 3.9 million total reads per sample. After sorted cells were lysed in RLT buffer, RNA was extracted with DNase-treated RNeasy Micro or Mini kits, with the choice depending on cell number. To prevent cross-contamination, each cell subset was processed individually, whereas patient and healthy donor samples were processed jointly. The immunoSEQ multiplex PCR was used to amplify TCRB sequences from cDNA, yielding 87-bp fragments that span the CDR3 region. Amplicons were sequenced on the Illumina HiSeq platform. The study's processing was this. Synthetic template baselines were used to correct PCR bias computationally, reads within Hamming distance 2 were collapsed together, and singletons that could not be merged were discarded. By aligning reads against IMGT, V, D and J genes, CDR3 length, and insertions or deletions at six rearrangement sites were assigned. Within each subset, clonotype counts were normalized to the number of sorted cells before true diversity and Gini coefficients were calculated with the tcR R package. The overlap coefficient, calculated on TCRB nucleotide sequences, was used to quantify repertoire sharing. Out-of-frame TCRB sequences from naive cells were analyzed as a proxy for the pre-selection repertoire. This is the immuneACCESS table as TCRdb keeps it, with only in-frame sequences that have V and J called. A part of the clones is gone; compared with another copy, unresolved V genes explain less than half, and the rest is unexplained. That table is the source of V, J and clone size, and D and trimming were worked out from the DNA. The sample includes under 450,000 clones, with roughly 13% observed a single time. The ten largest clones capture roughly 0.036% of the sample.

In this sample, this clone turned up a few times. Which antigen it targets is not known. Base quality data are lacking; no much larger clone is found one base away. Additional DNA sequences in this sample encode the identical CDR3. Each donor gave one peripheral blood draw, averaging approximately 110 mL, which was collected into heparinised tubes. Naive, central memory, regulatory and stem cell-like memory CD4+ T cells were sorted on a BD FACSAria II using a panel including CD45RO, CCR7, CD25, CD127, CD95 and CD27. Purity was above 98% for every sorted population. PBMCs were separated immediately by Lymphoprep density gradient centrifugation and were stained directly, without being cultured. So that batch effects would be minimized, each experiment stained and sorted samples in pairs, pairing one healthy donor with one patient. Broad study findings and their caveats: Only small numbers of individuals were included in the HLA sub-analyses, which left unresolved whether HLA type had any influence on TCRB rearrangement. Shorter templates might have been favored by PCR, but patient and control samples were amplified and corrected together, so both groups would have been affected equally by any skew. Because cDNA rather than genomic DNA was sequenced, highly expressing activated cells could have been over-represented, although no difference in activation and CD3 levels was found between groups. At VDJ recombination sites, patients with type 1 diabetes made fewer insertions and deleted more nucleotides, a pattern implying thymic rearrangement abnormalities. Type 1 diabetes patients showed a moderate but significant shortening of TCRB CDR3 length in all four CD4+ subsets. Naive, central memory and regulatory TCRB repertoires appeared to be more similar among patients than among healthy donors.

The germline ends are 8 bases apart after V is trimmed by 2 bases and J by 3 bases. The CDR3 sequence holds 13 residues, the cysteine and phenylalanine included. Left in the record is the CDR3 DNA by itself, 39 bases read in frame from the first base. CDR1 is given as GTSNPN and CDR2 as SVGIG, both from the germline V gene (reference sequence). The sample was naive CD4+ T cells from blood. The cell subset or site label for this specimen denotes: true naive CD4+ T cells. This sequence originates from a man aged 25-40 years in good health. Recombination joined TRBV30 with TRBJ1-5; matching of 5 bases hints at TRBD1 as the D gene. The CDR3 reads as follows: CAWSSGINQPQHF. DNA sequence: TGTGCCTGGAGTTCAGGGATCAATCAGCCCCAGCATTTT.